These T cell receptor beta chains were read from a single sample in a study of a mutant IDH1 vaccine in newly diagnosed glioma. The data were produced by immunoSEQ multiplex PCR, yet TCRdb's version contains in-frame clones alone and is incomplete. Among around 61,000 clones listed, roughly 75% were seen once. For these TCRs, the target antigens are not known. This specimen consisted of PBMCs, obtained from a glioma patient whose treatment included an IDH1 peptide vaccine. The receptors were gathered from a man aged 45-65 years with glioma. The CDR3 runs from the conserved cysteine through the conserved F or W. D genes are given only for firm matches. Only some rows state a clone size, as once, few, many or a class for expanded clones.

.	.	TRBJ1-3	TRBV19	TGTGCCACGCGGACAGACTCTGGAAACACCATATATTTT	CATRTDSGNTIYF
TRBD1	.	TRBJ2-3	TRBV5-1	TGCGCCAGCAGCCAAGGACAGGGGCTTGGGCGGGGCGATCTCACAGATACGCAGTATTTT	CASSQGQGLGRGDLTDTQYF
.	.	TRBJ1-2	TRBV7-2	TGTGCCAGCGATCAGGAGCCCGTCCTCTATGGCTACACCTTC	CASDQEPVLYGYTF
TRBD1	.	TRBJ2-7	TRBV4-3	TGCGCCAGCAGCCAACACAGGGGTACCTCCTACGAGCAGTACTTC	CASSQHRGTSYEQYF
TRBD1	.	TRBJ1-6	TRBV13	TGTGCCAGCAGCTTAAATGACAGGGGTAATTCACCCCTCCACTTT	CASSLNDRGNSPLHF
.	.	TRBJ2-3	TRBV4-1	TGCGCCAGCAGCCAAGAGGCGGCAGATACGCAGTATTTT	CASSQEAADTQYF
.	.	TRBJ2-4	TRBV7-9	TGTGCCAGCAGTCCCTCGAAGGGCAGGGGAGGAAACATTCAGTACTTC	CASSPSKGRGGNIQYF
.	.	TRBJ1-4	TRBV6-5	TGTGCCAGCAGTTCCTACGGGTCAACTAATGAAAAACTGTTTTTT	CASSSYGSTNEKLFF
.	once	TRBJ1-5	TRBV18	TGTGCCAGCTCACAAGGGACAACTGGGAGGCAGCCCCAGCATTTT	CASSQGTTGRQPQHF
TRBD1	.	TRBJ2-2	TRBV5-1	TGCGCCAGCAGCTTCGGGACAGGGGGCAACACCGGGGAGCTGTTTTTT	CASSFGTGGNTGELFF
.	few	TRBJ2-5	TRBV9	TGTGCCAGCAGCGTCGGCAGGTCCAGTCAAGAGACCCAGTACTTC	CASSVGRSSQETQYF
.	.	TRBJ2-7	TRBV27	TGTGCCAGCAGTTTAAATAGGGATTCCTACGAGCAGTACTTC	CASSLNRDSYEQYF
.	.	TRBJ2-2	TRBV18	TGTGCCAGCTCACCATTCAGAGGGGACAACACCGGGGAGCTGTTTTTT	CASSPFRGDNTGELFF
.	once	TRBJ2-7	TRBV5-6	TGTGCCAGCAGCTCGGCGCTTCTTAGAAGGGAGCAGTACTTC	CASSSALLRREQYF
.	.	TRBJ2-1	TRBV11-2	TGTGCCAGCAGCCGGGGGGACAGGCAGTACAATGAGCAGTTCTTC	CASSRGDRQYNEQFF
TRBD1	.	TRBJ1-2	TRBV7-9	TGTGCCAGCAGCGGATGGGGAACAGACAGGGGGGGAAGCTACACCTTC	CASSGWGTDRGGSYTF
.	once	TRBJ1-1	TRBV10-3	TGTGCCATCAGTTCAGGGGCGTTTTCTTTCTTT	CAISSGAFSFF
TRBD1	.	TRBJ1-1	TRBV30	TGTGCCTGGAGTGGAGGGGGCTGGTCTGAAGCTTTCTTT	CAWSGGGWSEAFF
TRBD1	.	TRBJ2-3	TRBV6-4	TGTGCCAGCAGTGCCTTACAGGGGGCTCTTACAGATACGCAGTATTTT	CASSALQGALTDTQYF
.	.	TRBJ2-2	TRBV7-3	TGTGCCAGCAGCTTACAAAGCCATAACACCGGGGAGCTGTTTTTT	CASSLQSHNTGELFF
TRBD1	.	TRBJ1-1	TRBV7-8	TGTGCCAGCAGCTGGGGACAGTATAACACTGAAGCTTTCTTT	CASSWGQYNTEAFF
TRBD1	few	TRBJ1-1	TRBV19	TGTGCCAGTTGGGACAGGGTCGTTCGAACCCAAGAAGCTTTCTTT	CASWDRVVRTQEAFF
.	few	TRBJ1-1	TRBV27	TGTGCCAGCAGTTTTGTCATGAACACTGAAGCTTTCTTT	CASSFVMNTEAFF
TRBD1	.	TRBJ1-5	TRBV29-1	TGCAGCGTCTCACCCGGGACAGGGGGCGGGCAGCCCCAGCATTTT	CSVSPGTGGGQPQHF
.	.	TRBJ2-3	TRBV2	TGTGCCAGCAGCTTAGGAGGGTCGGATACGCAGTATTTT	CASSLGGSDTQYF
.	.	TRBJ1-3	TRBV7-2	TGTGCCAGCAGCTCGGACGGCTCTGGAAACACCATATATTTT	CASSSDGSGNTIYF
.	.	TRBJ1-3	TRBV9	TGTGCCAGCAGCGTAGGAGTTGGGACCTTCTCTGGAAACACCATATATTTT	CASSVGVGTFSGNTIYF
TRBD1	.	TRBJ1-5	TRBV7-2	TGTGCCAGCAGCCCCGGACAGGGAAGTTCCAATCAGCCCCAGCATTTT	CASSPGQGSSNQPQHF
.	.	TRBJ2-2	TRBV9	TGTGCCAGCAGCGGGGCAGGTGTGAACACCGGGGAGCTGTTTTTT	CASSGAGVNTGELFF
.	.	TRBJ1-5	TRBV19	TGTGCCAGTAGCCAGGGGCTCGATCAGCCCCAGCATTTT	CASSQGLDQPQHF
.	.	TRBJ1-3	TRBV5-5	TGTGCCAGCAGCCCTTGGGACGGAAACACCATATATTTT	CASSPWDGNTIYF
TRBD2	.	TRBJ2-2	TRBV9	TGTGCCAGCAGCGACCCTAGCGGGGGGTCAACGAACACCGGGGAGCTGTTTTTT	CASSDPSGGSTNTGELFF
.	.	TRBJ2-5	TRBV7-2	TGTGCCAGCAGCCCTAGGGGAAGAGGACAAGAGACCCAGTACTTC	CASSPRGRGQETQYF
TRBD1	few	TRBJ2-1	TRBV30	TGTGCCTGGAATTCAGACAGGGGGCACAATGAGCAGTTCTTC	CAWNSDRGHNEQFF
TRBD2	.	TRBJ2-5	TRBV29-1	TGCAGCGTCAATAGCGGGGGGAGTGTGGAGACCCAGTACTTC	CSVNSGGSVETQYF
.	.	TRBJ1-1	TRBV6-5	TGTGCCAGCAGTTATGGGGGGCAGAACACTGAAGCTTTCTTT	CASSYGGQNTEAFF
.	.	TRBJ2-7	TRBV14	TGTGCCAGCAGCCGGTTTGGATTTCATAGCTCCTACGAGCAGTACTTC	CASSRFGFHSSYEQYF
.	.	TRBJ2-1	TRBV11-2	TGTGCCAGCAGTCCCGGTTTCGGGGGGCGGGGGAATGAGCAGTTCTTC	CASSPGFGGRGNEQFF
.	.	TRBJ1-1	TRBV6-1	TGTGCCAGCAGTGAGGGGGTGAACACTGAAGCTTTCTTT	CASSEGVNTEAFF
.	.	TRBJ1-2	TRBV6-6	TGTGCCAGCAGTTTTGACGGGAACTATGGCTACACCTTC	CASSFDGNYGYTF
TRBD1	.	TRBJ2-5	TRBV25-1	TGTGCCAGCAGTGAATTTGCCTACAGGGGGATCGCCCAAGAGACCCAGTACTTC	CASSEFAYRGIAQETQYF
.	.	TRBJ1-1	TRBV9	TGTGCCAGCAGCGAAACAGGGCTGAACACTGAAGCTTTCTTT	CASSETGLNTEAFF